The next 11 T cell receptor beta chains were all read from a single sample in a study of blood T cell repertoires in COVID-19. Measured with immunoSEQ multiplex PCR; TCRdb has only the in-frame clones, and not every one. The sample holds about 140,000 clones, roughly 90% seen once. Sequences were obtained from peripheral blood. Receptors originate from a man over 45 with active or convalescent COVID-19.

J is TRBJ1-4 and V is TRBV2; 8 bases agree with TRBD1. Germline V CDR1 and CDR2: SNHLY, FYNNEI. The V and J ends lost 6 bases and 2 bases, in that order; junction bases with no gene match: 5. The length of the CDR3 is 15 residues. Written as DNA, the CDR3 is TGTGCCAGCAGCCCGACAGGGGTTACTAATGAAAAACTGTTTTTT. This sequence encodes CASSPTGVTNEKLFF.

V gene TRBV7-9 combines with J gene TRBJ2-5; 10 bases match TRBD2. The CDR3 length is 15 residues. Germline V gene sequence: CDR1 SEHNR, CDR2 FQNEAQ (reference sequence). Trimming removed 5 bases from V and 5 bases from J; junction bases left unmatched: 8. CDR3 residues: CASSTPTSGRETQYF. The CDR3 nucleotides are TGTGCCAGCAGCACCCCGACTAGCGGGCGGGAGACCCAGTACTTC.

The chain is built from TRBV18 and TRBJ2-1, with 9 positions matching TRBD2. The J segment lost 7 bases and the V segment lost 3 bases, leaving 13 bases of the junction unmatched. The CDR3 sequence is 17 residues long. In germline, CDR1 is KGHSH, CDR2 LQKENI. This chain's CDR3 is CASSPTLRGRAGNEQFF. CDR3 coding DNA: TGTGCCAGCTCACCCACCCTTCGCGGGAGGGCCGGAAATGAGCAGTTCTTC.

The chain recombines TRBV7-9 with TRBJ2-7; D is uncertain. The ends were cut back, 5 bases at V and 3 bases at J, with 5 bases in the middle. From germline, CDR1 is SEHNR and CDR2 FQNEAQ (reference sequence). CDR3 length: 11 residues. CDR3 DNA sequence: TGTGCCAGCAGCCCTTACTACGAGCAGTACTTC. Residues: CASSPYYEQYF.

V and J are TRBV6-9 and TRBJ2-7, with 10 bases aligning to TRBD2. The CDR3 extends over 15 amino acids. CDR1 and CDR2 (germline): MNHGY, SVAAGI. V gave up 3 bases and J gave up 2 bases; unmatched junction bases: 4. DNA for the CDR3: TGTGCCAGCAGTTACTCTAGCGGGGGAACCTACGAGCAGTACTTC. This translates into CASSYSSGGTYEQYF.

As for this clone: Other DNA sequences in this sample translate to the same CDR3. The chain is built from TRBV27 and TRBJ2-2; D unresolved. This CDR3 spans 13 amino acids. Trimming took off 7 bases at V and 2 bases at J, with 8 bases between the two ends. Germline CDR1 and CDR2: MNHEY and SMNVEV (reference sequence). The CDR3 spells CASKLTNTGELFF. The CDR3 nucleotides read TGTGCCAGCAAGCTGACAAACACCGGGGAGCTGTTTTTT.

This chain links TRBV7-2 with TRBJ2-3; weak D call: TRBD2 (5 bases). Germline assignment: CDR1 SGHTA and CDR2 FQGNSA. The CDR3 runs 16 residues. V was clipped by 3 bases and J by 1 base, with 14 bases between them. CDR3 DNA: TGTGCCAGCAGCTTTAGTAGCGCCCCAGGCACAGATACGCAGTATTTT. Encoded protein: CASSFSSAPGTDTQYF.

V is TRBV11-3 and J is TRBJ2-2; possible D gene TRBD2, 6 bases. This CDR3 is 14 amino acids long. From germline, CDR1 is SGHNT and CDR2 YENEEA. V was pared by 5 bases and J by 3 bases, with 10 bases between. CDR3 sequence reads: CASSLRGYTGELFF. The CDR3 DNA reads TGTGCCAGCAGCCTACGGGGGTACACCGGGGAGCTGTTTTTT.

This rearrangement joins TRBV5-1 to TRBJ2-1, with D perhaps TRBD1 (6 bases). Between the trimmed V and J ends, which lost 5 bases and 2 bases, there was a span of 11 bases. The CDR3 is made up of 14 amino acids. Germline loops: CDR1 SGHRS, CDR2 YFSETQ. The CDR3 loop is CASRGAAPYNEQFF. Here the CDR3 DNA reads TGCGCCAGCAGGGGGGCGGCCCCCTACAATGAGCAGTTCTTC.

In its sample, this clone was seen once. The rearrangement links TRBV6-2 or TRBV6-3 to TRBJ1-3; TRBD1 might be the D (6 bases). Germline V gene data show CDR1 as MNHEY and CDR2 as SVGEGT. Between the trimmed V and J ends, which lost 3 bases and 0 bases, there was a span of 21 bases. The CDR3 covers 19 residues. CDR3 sequence: CASSYRDRSPRVSGNTIYF. The CDR3 coding sequence is TGTGCCAGCAGTTATCGAGACAGGAGTCCCCGTGTCTCTGGAAACACCATATATTTT.

Sample share makes this clone medium-sized (0.01 to 0.1%). V gene TRBV19 combines with J gene TRBJ1-1; D perhaps matches TRBD1 (5 bases). CDR1 LNHDA and CDR2 SQIVND come from the germline V gene (reference sequence). The CDR3 spans 14 residues. V lost 4 bases, J lost 1 base, and 10 bases lay in between. The CDR3 nucleotides read TGTGCCAGTAGTAGCGGGACTTGGAACACTGAAGCTTTCTTT. Its translation is CASSSGTWNTEAFF. Based on the CDR3 plus reference TRBV19 and TRBJ1-1, the full variable domain is DGGITQSPKYLFRKEGQNVTLSCEQNLNHDAMYWYRQDPGQGLRLIYYSQIVNDFQKGDIAEGYSVSREKKESFPLTVTSAQKNPTAFYLCASSSGTWNTEAFFGQGTRLTVV.